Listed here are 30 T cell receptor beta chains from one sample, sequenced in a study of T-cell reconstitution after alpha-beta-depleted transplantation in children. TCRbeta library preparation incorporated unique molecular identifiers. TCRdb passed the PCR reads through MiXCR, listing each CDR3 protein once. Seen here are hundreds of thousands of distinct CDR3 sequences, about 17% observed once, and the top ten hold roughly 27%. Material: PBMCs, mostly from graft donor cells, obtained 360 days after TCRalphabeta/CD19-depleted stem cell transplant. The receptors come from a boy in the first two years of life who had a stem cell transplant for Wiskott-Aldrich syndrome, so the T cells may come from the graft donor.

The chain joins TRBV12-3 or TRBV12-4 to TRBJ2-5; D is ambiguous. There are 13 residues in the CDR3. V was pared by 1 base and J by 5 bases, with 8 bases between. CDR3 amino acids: CASSLVAKETQYF. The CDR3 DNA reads TGTGCCAGCAGTTTAGTTGCAAAGGAGACCCAGTACTTC.

The CDR3 DNA is TGTGCCAGCAGCGCCTTTCCGACTACCACCATATATTTT. This codes for CASSAFPTTTIYF. This chain uses TRBV7-6 with TRBJ1-3; D remains unclear. The V end was cut by 5 bases, the J end by 9 bases, with 14 bases between. This CDR3 is 13 amino acids long. Germline V CDR1 and CDR2: SGHVS, FNYEAQ.

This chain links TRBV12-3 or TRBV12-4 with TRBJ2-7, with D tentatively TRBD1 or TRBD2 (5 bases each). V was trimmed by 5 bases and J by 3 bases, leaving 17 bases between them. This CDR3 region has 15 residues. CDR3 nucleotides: TGTGCCAGCAGTCAGCTCGGGGACCCCGGCTACGAGCAGTACTTC. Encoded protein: CASSQLGDPGYEQYF.

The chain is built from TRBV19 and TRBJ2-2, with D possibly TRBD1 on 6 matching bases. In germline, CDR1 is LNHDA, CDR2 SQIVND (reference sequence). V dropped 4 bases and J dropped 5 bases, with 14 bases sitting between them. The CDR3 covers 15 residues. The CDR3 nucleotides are TGTGCCAGTAGTACTCCGGGACACATAACCGGGGAGCTGTTTTTT. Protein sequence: CASSTPGHITGELFF.

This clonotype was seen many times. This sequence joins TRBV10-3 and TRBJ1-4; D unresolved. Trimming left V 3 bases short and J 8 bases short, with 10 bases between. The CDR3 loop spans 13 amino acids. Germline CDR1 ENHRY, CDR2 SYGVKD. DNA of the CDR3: TGTGCCATCAGTGAAGGGATACAGGAAAAACTGTTTTTT. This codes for CAISEGIQEKLFF.

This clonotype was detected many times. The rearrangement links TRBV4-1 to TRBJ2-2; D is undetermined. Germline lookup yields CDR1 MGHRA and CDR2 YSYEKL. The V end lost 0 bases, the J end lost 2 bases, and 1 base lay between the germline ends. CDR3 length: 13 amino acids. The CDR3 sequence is CASSQENTGELFF. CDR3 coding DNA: TGCGCCAGCAGCCAAGAAAACACCGGGGAGCTGTTTTTT.

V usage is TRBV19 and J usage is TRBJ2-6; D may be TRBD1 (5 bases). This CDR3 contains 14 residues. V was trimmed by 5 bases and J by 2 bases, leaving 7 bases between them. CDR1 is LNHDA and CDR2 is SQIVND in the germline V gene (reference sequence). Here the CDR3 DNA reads TGTGCCAGTAGTGGGGCGCCTGGGGCCAACGTCCTGACTTTC. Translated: CASSGAPGANVLTF. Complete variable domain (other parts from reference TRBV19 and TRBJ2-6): DGGITQSPKYLFRKEGQNVTLSCEQNLNHDAMYWYRQDPGQGLRLIYYSQIVNDFQKGDIAEGYSVSREKKESFPLTVTSAQKNPTAFYLCASSGAPGANVLTFGAGSRLTVL.

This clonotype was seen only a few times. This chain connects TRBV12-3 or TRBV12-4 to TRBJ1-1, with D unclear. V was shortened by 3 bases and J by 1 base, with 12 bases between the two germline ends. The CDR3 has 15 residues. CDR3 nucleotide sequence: TGTGCCAGCAGTTTTACCGTCGCGGAGAACACTGAAGCTTTCTTT. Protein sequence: CASSFTVAENTEAFF.

CDR3 protein: CAISEFDDEQYF. DNA of the CDR3: TGTGCCATCAGTGAATTCGACGACGAGCAGTACTTC. The chain is built from TRBV10-3 and TRBJ2-7, with D hard to call. V was clipped by 3 bases and J by 5 bases, with 8 bases between them. In germline, CDR1 is ENHRY, CDR2 SYGVKD. The CDR3 sequence is 12 residues long.

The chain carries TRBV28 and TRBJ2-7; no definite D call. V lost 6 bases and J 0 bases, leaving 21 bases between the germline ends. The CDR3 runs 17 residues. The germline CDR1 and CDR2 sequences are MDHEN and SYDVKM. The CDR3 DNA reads TGTGCCAGCAGCCTCCCGGCGTTCGTCTTTAGCTCCTACGAGCAGTACTTC. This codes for CASSLPAFVFSSYEQYF.

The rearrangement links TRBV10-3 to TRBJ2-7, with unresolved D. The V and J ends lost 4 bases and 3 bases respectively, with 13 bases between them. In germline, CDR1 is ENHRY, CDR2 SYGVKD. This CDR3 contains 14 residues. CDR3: CAISGRFKDYEQYF. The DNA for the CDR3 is TGTGCCATCAGTGGGCGGTTCAAGGACTACGAGCAGTACTTC.

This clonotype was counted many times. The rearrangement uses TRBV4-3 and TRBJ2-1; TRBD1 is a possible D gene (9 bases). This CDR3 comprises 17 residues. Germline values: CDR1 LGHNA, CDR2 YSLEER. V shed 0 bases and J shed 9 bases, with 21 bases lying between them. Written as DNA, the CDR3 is TGCGCCAGCAGCCAAGACCCCTTACAGGGGGCGGGGGGTGAGCAGTTCTTC. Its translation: CASSQDPLQGAGGEQFF.

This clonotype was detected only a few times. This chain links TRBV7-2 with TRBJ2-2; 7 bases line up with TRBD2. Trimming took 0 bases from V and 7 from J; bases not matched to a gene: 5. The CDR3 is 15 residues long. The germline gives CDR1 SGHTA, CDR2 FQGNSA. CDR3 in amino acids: CASSLARGRGGELFF. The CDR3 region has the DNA TGTGCCAGCAGCTTAGCGCGCGGGAGAGGCGGGGAGCTGTTTTTT.

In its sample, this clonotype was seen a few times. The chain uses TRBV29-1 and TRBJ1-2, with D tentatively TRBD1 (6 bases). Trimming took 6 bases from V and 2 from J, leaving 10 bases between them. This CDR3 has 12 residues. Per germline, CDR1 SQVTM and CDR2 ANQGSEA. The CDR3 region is CSVSTGNYGYTF. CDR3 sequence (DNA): TGCAGCGTGTCGACAGGAAACTATGGCTACACCTTC.

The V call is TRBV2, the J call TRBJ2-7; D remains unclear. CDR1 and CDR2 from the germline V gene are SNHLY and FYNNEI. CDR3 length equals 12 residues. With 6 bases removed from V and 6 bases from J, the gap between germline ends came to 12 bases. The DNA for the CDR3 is TGTGCCAGCAGGACGGGCATTGGCGAGCAGTACTTC. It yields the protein CASRTGIGEQYF.

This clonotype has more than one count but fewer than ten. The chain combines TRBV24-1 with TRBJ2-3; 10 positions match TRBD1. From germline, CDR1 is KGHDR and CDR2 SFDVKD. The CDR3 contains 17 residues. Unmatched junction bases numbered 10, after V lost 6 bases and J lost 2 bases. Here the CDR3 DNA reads TGTGCCACCAGTCTGGTCGACAGGGGGCCGTCCACAGATACGCAGTATTTT. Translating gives CATSLVDRGPSTDTQYF.

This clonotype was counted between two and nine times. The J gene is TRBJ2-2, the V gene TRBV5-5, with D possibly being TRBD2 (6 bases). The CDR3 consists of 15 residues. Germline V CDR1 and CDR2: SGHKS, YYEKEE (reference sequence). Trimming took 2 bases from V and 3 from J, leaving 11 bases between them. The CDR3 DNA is TGTGCCAGCAGCTTATTTAGGAGGGACACCGGGGAGCTGTTTTTT. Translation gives CASSLFRRDTGELFF.

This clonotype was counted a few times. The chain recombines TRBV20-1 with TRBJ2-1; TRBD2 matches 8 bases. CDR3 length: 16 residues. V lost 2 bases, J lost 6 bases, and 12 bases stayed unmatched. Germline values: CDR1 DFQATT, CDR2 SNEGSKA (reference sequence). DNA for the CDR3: TGCAGTGCTAGACCTATACTAGCGGATACTTTCAATGAGCAGTTCTTC. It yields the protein CSARPILADTFNEQFF.

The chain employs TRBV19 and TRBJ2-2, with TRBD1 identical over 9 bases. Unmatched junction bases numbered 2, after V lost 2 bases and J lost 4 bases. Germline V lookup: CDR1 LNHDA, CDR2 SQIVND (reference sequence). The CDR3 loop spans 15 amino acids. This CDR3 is CASSIRDRATGELFF. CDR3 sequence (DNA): TGTGCCAGTAGTATAAGGGACAGGGCCACCGGGGAGCTGTTTTTT. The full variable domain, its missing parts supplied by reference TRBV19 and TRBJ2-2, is DGGITQSPKYLFRKEGQNVTLSCEQNLNHDAMYWYRQDPGQGLRLIYYSQIVNDFQKGDIAEGYSVSREKKESFPLTVTSAQKNPTAFYLCASSIRDRATGELFFGEGSRLTVL.

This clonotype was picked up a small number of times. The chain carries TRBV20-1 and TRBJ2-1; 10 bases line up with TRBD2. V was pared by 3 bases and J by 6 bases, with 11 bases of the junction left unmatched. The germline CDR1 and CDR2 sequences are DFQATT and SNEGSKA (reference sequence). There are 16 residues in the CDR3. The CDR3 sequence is CSASGERLAGANEQFF. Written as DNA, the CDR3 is TGCAGTGCTAGCGGGGAAAGGCTAGCGGGAGCCAATGAGCAGTTCTTC.

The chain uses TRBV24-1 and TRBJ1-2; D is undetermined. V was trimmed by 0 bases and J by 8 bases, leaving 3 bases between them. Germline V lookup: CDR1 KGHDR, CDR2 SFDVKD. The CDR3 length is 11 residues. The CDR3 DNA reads TGTGCCACCAGTGATTTGGGGGGCTACACCTTC. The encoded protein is CATSDLGGYTF.

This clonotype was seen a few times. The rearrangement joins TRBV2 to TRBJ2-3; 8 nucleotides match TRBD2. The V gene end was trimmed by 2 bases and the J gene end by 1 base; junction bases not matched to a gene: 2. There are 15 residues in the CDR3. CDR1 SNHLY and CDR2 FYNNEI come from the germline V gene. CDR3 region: CASSEWREGTDTQYF. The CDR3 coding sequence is TGTGCCAGCAGTGAATGGCGGGAGGGCACAGATACGCAGTATTTT.

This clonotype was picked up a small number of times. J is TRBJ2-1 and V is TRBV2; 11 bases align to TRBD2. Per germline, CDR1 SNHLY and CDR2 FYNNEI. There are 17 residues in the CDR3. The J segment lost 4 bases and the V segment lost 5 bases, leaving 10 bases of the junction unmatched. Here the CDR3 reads CASSYWPGLAAYNEQFF. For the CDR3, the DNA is TGTGCCAGCAGTTATTGGCCGGGACTAGCGGCGTACAATGAGCAGTTCTTC.

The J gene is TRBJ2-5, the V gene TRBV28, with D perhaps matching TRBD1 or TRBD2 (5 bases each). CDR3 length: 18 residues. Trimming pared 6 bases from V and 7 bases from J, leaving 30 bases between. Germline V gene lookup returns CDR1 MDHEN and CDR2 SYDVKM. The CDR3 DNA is TGTGCCAGCAGCCTGAATGTTCTCACAGGTTCCTATGGAGGGACCCAGTACTTC. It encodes CASSLNVLTGSYGGTQYF.

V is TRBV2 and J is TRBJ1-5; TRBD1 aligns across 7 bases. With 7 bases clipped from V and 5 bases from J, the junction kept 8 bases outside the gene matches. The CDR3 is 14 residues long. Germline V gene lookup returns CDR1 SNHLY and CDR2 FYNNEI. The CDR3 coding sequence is TGTGCCAGCAACGACAGGGCTGAAGATCAGCCCCAGCATTTT. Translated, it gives CASNDRAEDQPQHF.

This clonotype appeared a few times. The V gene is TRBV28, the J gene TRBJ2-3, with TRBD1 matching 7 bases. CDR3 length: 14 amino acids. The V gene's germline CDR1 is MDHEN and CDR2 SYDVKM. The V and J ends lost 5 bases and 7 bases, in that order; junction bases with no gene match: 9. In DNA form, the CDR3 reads TGTGCCAGCAGTCCTCGACAGGGAGCAAATACGCAGTATTTT. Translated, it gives CASSPRQGANTQYF.

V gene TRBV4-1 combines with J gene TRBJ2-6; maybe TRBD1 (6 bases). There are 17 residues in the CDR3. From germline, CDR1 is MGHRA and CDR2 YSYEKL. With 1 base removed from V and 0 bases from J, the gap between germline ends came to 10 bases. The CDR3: CASSQGQASSGANVLTF. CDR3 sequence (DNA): TGCGCCAGCAGCCAAGGACAGGCCAGCTCTGGGGCCAACGTCCTGACTTTC.

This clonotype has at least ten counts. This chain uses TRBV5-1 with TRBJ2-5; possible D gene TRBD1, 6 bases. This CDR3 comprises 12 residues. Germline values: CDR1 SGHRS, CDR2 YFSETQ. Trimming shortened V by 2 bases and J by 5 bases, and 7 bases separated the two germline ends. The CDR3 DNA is TGCGCCAGCAGCTTCGACAGGGAGACCCAGTACTTC. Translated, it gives CASSFDRETQYF. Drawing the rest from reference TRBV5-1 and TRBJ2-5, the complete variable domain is KAGVTQTPRYLIKTRGQQVTLSCSPISGHRSVSWYQQTPGQGLQFLFEYFSETQRNKGNFPGRFSGRQFSNSRSEMNVSTLELGDSALYLCASSFDRETQYFGPGTRLLVL.

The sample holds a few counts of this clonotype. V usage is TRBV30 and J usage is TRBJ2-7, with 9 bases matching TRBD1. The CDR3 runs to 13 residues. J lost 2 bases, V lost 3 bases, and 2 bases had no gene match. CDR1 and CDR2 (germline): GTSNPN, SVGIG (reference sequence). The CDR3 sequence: CAWSRDRAYEQYF. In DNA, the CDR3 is TGTGCCTGGAGCCGGGACAGGGCCTACGAGCAGTACTTC. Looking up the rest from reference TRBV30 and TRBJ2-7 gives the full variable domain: SQTIHQWPATLVQPVGSPLSLECTVEGTSNPNLYWYRQAAGRGLQLLFYSVGIGQISSEVPQNLSASRPQDRQFILSSKKLLLSDSGFYLCAWSRDRAYEQYFGPGTRLTVT.

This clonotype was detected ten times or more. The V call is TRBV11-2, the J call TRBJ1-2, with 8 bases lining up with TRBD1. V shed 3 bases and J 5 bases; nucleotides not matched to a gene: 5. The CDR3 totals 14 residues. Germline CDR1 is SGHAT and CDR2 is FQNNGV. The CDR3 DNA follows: TGTGCCAGCAGCTTCGGACAGGGTGCTTATGGCTACACCTTC. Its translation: CASSFGQGAYGYTF.